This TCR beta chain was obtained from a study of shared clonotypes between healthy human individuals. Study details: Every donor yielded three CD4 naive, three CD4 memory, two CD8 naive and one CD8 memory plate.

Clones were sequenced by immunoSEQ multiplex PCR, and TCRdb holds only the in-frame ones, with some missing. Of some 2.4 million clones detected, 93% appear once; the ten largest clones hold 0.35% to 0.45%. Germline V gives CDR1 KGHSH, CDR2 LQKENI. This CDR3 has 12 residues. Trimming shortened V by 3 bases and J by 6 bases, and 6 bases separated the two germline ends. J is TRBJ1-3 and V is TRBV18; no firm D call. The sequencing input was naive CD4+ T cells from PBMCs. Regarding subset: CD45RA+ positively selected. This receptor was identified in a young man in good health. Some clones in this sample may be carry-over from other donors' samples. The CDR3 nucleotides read TGTGCCAGCTCACCTGGGCTAAACACCATATATTTT. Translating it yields CASSPGLNTIYF.